This T cell receptor (beta chain) is from a study of OX40 agonist ivuxolimab in advanced cancers. This CDR3 is built from 13 residues. V lost 1 base and J lost 5, with 6 bases in between. CDR1 is SGHAT and CDR2 is FQNNGV in the germline V gene. Assay: immunoSEQ multiplex PCR; the TCRdb copy retains only in-frame clones and omits some. The data show roughly 55,000 clones, more than 75% seen once. Sequencing was performed on CD4+ or CD8+ T cells sorted from blood, taken in a trial of the OX40 agonist ivuxolimab. The J gene is TRBJ2-4, the V gene TRBV11-2; D is ambiguous. This clonotype was obtained from an adult with an advanced solid tumor such as melanoma, head and neck, liver or kidney cancer. The DNA for the CDR3 is TGTGCCAGCAGCTTAGCCAGCCAAAACATTCAGTACTTC. Amino acids: CASSLASQNIQYF.